The 11 T cell receptor beta chains in this list originate from one sample, sequenced in a study of T-cell memory formation after mild COVID-19. One entry per CDR3 protein, called by TCRdb with MiXCR from the 5' RACE reads. The sample has roughly 120,000 distinct CDR3 sequences; approximately 15% are singletons. What was sequenced was PBMCs or a T cell subset sorted from them (not recorded which). Source of these receptors: an adult woman who had mild COVID-19 (a few samples of this study predate the infection). Cell type and time point are not known.

This clonotype was seen a few times. This sequence joins TRBV12-3 or TRBV12-4 and TRBJ2-4; D is possibly TRBD2 (7 bases). V lost 1 base, J lost 6 bases, and 19 bases lay in between. The CDR3 runs to 17 residues. The CDR3, as DNA: TGTGCCAGCAGTTTAGAGGGGGGGACCCTTGGGAGAAACATTCAGTACTTC. This gives the protein CASSLEGGTLGRNIQYF.

The CDR3 protein is CASSPTVQGNNEQFF. The CDR3 DNA is TGCGCCAGCAGCCCTACGGTACAGGGAAACAATGAGCAGTTCTTC. This chain connects TRBV4-1 to TRBJ2-1; possibly TRBD1 for D (6 bases). Germline CDR1 MGHRA, CDR2 YSYEKL. Trimming cost V 4 bases and J 5 bases, with 15 bases left between them. The CDR3 consists of 15 residues.

This clonotype has only a few counts. This rearrangement joins TRBV2 to TRBJ2-5; TRBD1 agrees at 8 bases. The junction had 8 bases not matched to a gene; V was cut back by 6 bases and J by 2 bases. This CDR3 comprises 15 residues. CDR1 and CDR2 (germline): SNHLY, FYNNEI. The CDR3 sequence: CASRGQALPQETQYF. DNA of the CDR3: TGTGCCAGCAGGGGACAGGCGCTACCGCAAGAGACCCAGTACTTC.

This clonotype was recorded a few times. This chain joins TRBV6-5 and TRBJ1-1; D gene uncertain. Germline V gene lookup returns CDR1 MNHEY and CDR2 SVGAGI. This CDR3 has 16 amino acids. V was shortened by 5 bases and J by 1 base, with 17 bases between the two germline ends. Here the CDR3 DNA reads TGTGCCAGCAGTGACTTAAAAATTGGGCAGAACACTGAAGCTTTCTTT. It specifies CASSDLKIGQNTEAFF.

The rearrangement uses TRBV24-1 and TRBJ2-2; possible D gene TRBD1, 6 bases. There are 14 residues in the CDR3. The germline CDR1 and CDR2 sequences are KGHDR and SFDVKD. Trimming removed 8 bases from V and 3 bases from J, with 12 bases in between. In DNA form, the CDR3 reads TGTGCCACCAAACAGGGTATGGACACCGGGGAGCTGTTTTTT. This gives the protein CATKQGMDTGELFF.

This clonotype turned up a few times. The V call is TRBV11-2, the J call TRBJ1-6; 8 bases match TRBD1. The CDR3 contains 18 residues. CDR1 SGHAT and CDR2 FQNNGV come from the germline V gene. After removal of 2 bases from V and 7 bases from J, the junction contained 13 bases not matched to a gene. The DNA for the CDR3 is TGTGCCAGCAGCTTAAGGGGCTCCGGGACAGGTCACAATTCACCCCTCCACTTT. The encoded protein is CASSLRGSGTGHNSPLHF.

A few counts support this clonotype. V usage is TRBV5-4 and J usage is TRBJ2-3; 8 positions agree with TRBD1. The CDR3 loop spans 13 amino acids. V shed 7 bases and J 6 bases; nucleotides not matched to a gene: 7. Germline CDR1 is SGHNT and CDR2 is YYREEE (reference sequence). The chain's CDR3 is CASGAGGRDTQYF. CDR3 DNA sequence: TGTGCCAGCGGGGCAGGGGGCCGGGATACGCAGTATTTT.

This clonotype came up a few times. The V and J genes are TRBV9 and TRBJ1-1; TRBD1 matches at 9 bases. Germline CDR1 and CDR2: SGDLS and YYNGEE. V was pared by 3 bases and J by 4 bases, with 10 bases of the junction left unmatched. The CDR3 has 16 amino acids. The CDR3 region is CASSAYYGQGPTEAFF. CDR3 DNA sequence: TGTGCCAGCAGCGCATACTACGGACAGGGGCCCACTGAAGCTTTCTTT.

In this sample, this clonotype turned up a few times. The chain is built from TRBV7-8 and TRBJ2-1, with D perhaps matching TRBD2 (6 bases). The CDR3 runs to 15 residues. V gave up 5 bases and J gave up 8 bases, with 19 bases separating them. CDR1 is SGHVS, CDR2 FQNEAQ, per germline. Here the CDR3 DNA reads TGTGCCAGCAGCGGGCCGCGGGGCGAGATGGATGAGCAGTTCTTC. Translation: CASSGPRGEMDEQFF.

This clonotype was picked up a small number of times. The genes are TRBV12-3 or TRBV12-4 and TRBJ2-7, with no clear D. Trimming pared 3 bases from V and 3 bases from J, leaving 12 bases between. The CDR3 spans 14 residues. The DNA of the CDR3 is TGTGCCAGCAGTTTCCAAATTTCGGGCTACGAGCAGTACTTC. It is translated as CASSFQISGYEQYF.

Only a few counts were recorded for this clonotype. The V and J genes are TRBV7-6 and TRBJ2-1; TRBD2 agrees at 8 bases. CDR1 and CDR2 from the germline V gene are SGHVS and FNYEAQ. The trim removed 1 base at V and 0 bases at J, leaving 2 bases unmatched. The CDR3 contains 16 residues. CDR3 amino acids: CASSLGSGNSYNEQFF. The CDR3 DNA reads TGTGCCAGCAGCTTAGGTAGCGGGAACTCCTACAATGAGCAGTTCTTC.